The sequence of this T cell receptor beta chain was determined in a study of response to subunit inactivated influenza vaccine. TCRdb reprocessed the RT-PCR reads with MiXCR, giving one entry per CDR3 protein. The table lists about 800,000 distinct CDR3 sequences, 21% of them singletons. The source was PBMCs from blood, collected roughly 5 days after vaccination. This clonotype was sampled from a middle-aged man who received an inactivated influenza vaccine.

The CDR3 region is CSALQGASSYNEQFF. CDR3 nucleotides: TGCAGTGCTTTACAGGGGGCGAGCTCCTACAATGAGCAGTTCTTC. This chain uses TRBV20-1 with TRBJ2-1, with 9 bases matching TRBD1. CDR1 DFQATT and CDR2 SNEGSKA come from the germline V gene (reference sequence). V shed 5 bases, J shed 0 bases, and the junction held 5 bases outside the gene matches. The CDR3 is 15 residues long.